These T cell receptor beta chains were read from a single sample in a study of blood T cell repertoires in COVID-19. Measured with immunoSEQ multiplex PCR; TCRdb has only the in-frame clones, and not every one. The sample contains roughly 500,000 clones, roughly 89% of which appear only once. Material for sequencing was peripheral blood. The source is a man aged 18 to 35 with COVID-19, enrolled during active disease. The conserved cysteine and the conserved F or W are not part of the CDR3 here. Fields, in order: CDR3 protein, J gene, clone size, V gene. A clone size is listed for some rows: how often the clone was seen (once, few, many), or a class if it is expanded.

CDR3 protein: ASRFGQEDYNEQF
J gene: TRBJ2-1
clone size: -
V gene: TRBV11-3

CDR3 protein: ASSEWTRGVSSYEQY
J gene: TRBJ2-7
clone size: once
V gene: TRBV11-2

CDR3 protein: ASSLVAGGRNEQF
J gene: TRBJ2-1
clone size: -
V gene: TRBV11-2

CDR3 protein: ASSAHRQANEKLF
J gene: TRBJ1-4
clone size: once
V gene: TRBV13

CDR3 protein: ASSPDRGREGQY
J gene: TRBJ2-7
clone size: -
V gene: TRBV5-4

CDR3 protein: ASSELTGGVGELF
J gene: TRBJ2-2
clone size: once
V gene: TRBV25-1

CDR3 protein: ASSVEGTGNTEAF
J gene: TRBJ1-1
clone size: -
V gene: TRBV9

CDR3 protein: ASSPPNRGSYNEQF
J gene: TRBJ2-1
clone size: -
V gene: TRBV18

CDR3 protein: ASSLVGDAVELF
J gene: TRBJ1-4
clone size: -
V gene: TRBV5-1

CDR3 protein: ASSGTGSEKLF
J gene: TRBJ1-4
clone size: -
V gene: TRBV7-9

CDR3 protein: ASSQKHSGIQNTEAF
J gene: TRBJ1-1
clone size: -
V gene: TRBV3-1/TRBV3-2

CDR3 protein: ASSPTNSGVPGTQY
J gene: TRBJ2-5
clone size: -
V gene: TRBV19

CDR3 protein: ASSETFTDTQY
J gene: TRBJ2-3
clone size: once
V gene: TRBV2

CDR3 protein: ASSLGGLAYYNEQF
J gene: TRBJ2-1
clone size: -
V gene: TRBV7-9

CDR3 protein: ASRTGVEKLF
J gene: TRBJ1-4
clone size: many
V gene: TRBV12-3/TRBV12-4

CDR3 protein: ASSLAGNYGYT
J gene: TRBJ1-2
clone size: -
V gene: TRBV28

CDR3 protein: ASSIVGREQPQH
J gene: TRBJ1-5
clone size: -
V gene: TRBV19

CDR3 protein: ASSIGPGSNQPQH
J gene: TRBJ1-5
clone size: once
V gene: TRBV19

CDR3 protein: ASSGSGTGGGYT
J gene: TRBJ1-2
clone size: -
V gene: TRBV2

CDR3 protein: AILRRGRKQETQY
J gene: TRBJ2-5
clone size: once
V gene: TRBV10-3

CDR3 protein: ASSHTEAYEQY
J gene: TRBJ2-7
clone size: -
V gene: TRBV18

CDR3 protein: ASSKQGEGYGYT
J gene: TRBJ1-2
clone size: -
V gene: TRBV6-5

CDR3 protein: ASSQRGSDYNEQF
J gene: TRBJ2-1
clone size: -
V gene: TRBV4-2

CDR3 protein: ASSESKLAGGRTGELF
J gene: TRBJ2-2
clone size: -
V gene: TRBV10-1

CDR3 protein: ASSDPTDRGLYNSPLH
J gene: TRBJ1-6
clone size: -
V gene: TRBV2

CDR3 protein: ASRTGTGDYGYT
J gene: TRBJ1-2
clone size: -
V gene: TRBV2

CDR3 protein: ASSEEGAGEQY
J gene: TRBJ2-7
clone size: -
V gene: TRBV9

CDR3 protein: ASSRRGFNQPQH
J gene: TRBJ1-5
clone size: few
V gene: TRBV2

CDR3 protein: ASSLTETSMGYEQY
J gene: TRBJ2-7
clone size: -
V gene: TRBV7-3

CDR3 protein: ASSHPGETQY
J gene: TRBJ2-5
clone size: -
V gene: TRBV3-1/TRBV3-2

CDR3 protein: ASSVGGVGNEQF
J gene: TRBJ2-1
clone size: -
V gene: TRBV9

CDR3 protein: ASSRQGISYTEAF
J gene: TRBJ1-1
clone size: -
V gene: TRBV4-1

CDR3 protein: ASGRGSRTEAF
J gene: TRBJ1-1
clone size: -
V gene: TRBV2

CDR3 protein: ASSEGVGNEQF
J gene: TRBJ2-1
clone size: -
V gene: TRBV7-8

CDR3 protein: ASSETGRTEAF
J gene: TRBJ1-1
clone size: -
V gene: TRBV10-1

CDR3 protein: ASSQSHSPDQPQH
J gene: TRBJ1-5
clone size: once
V gene: TRBV3-1/TRBV3-2

CDR3 protein: ANPDRERATNEKLF
J gene: TRBJ1-4
clone size: -
V gene: TRBV27

CDR3 protein: SASYPGQGDSPLH
J gene: TRBJ1-6
clone size: -
V gene: TRBV20-1

CDR3 protein: ASSRGGQGEDTQY
J gene: TRBJ2-3
clone size: -
V gene: TRBV5-1

CDR3 protein: ASSGVRNTEAF
J gene: TRBJ1-1
clone size: once
V gene: TRBV5-4

CDR3 protein: ASSVGTSEADEQF
J gene: TRBJ2-1
clone size: once
V gene: TRBV2

CDR3 protein: ASSVVSGRSTGELF
J gene: TRBJ2-2
clone size: -
V gene: TRBV9

CDR3 protein: AWSLDLSGANVLT
J gene: TRBJ2-6
clone size: -
V gene: TRBV30

CDR3 protein: ASSILGGQGDIQY
J gene: TRBJ2-4
clone size: -
V gene: TRBV19

CDR3 protein: ASSIDGYSRETQY
J gene: TRBJ2-5
clone size: -
V gene: TRBV19

CDR3 protein: ASSLGVAGDTGELF
J gene: TRBJ2-2
clone size: -
V gene: TRBV5-1

CDR3 protein: ASSLAPGGPVGELF
J gene: TRBJ2-2
clone size: -
V gene: TRBV5-1

CDR3 protein: ASSLEFSSGNTIY
J gene: TRBJ1-3
clone size: -
V gene: TRBV5-6

CDR3 protein: ASGGQGSGYT
J gene: TRBJ1-2
clone size: -
V gene: TRBV6-5

CDR3 protein: ASSLETTGLAF
J gene: TRBJ1-1
clone size: few
V gene: TRBV5-1

CDR3 protein: ASSHHAGGRAYNEQF
J gene: TRBJ2-1
clone size: -
V gene: TRBV7-2

CDR3 protein: ASSYWTGSNEQY
J gene: TRBJ2-7
clone size: once
V gene: TRBV6-7

CDR3 protein: ASSTYRAGVNYGYT
J gene: TRBJ1-2
clone size: -
V gene: TRBV27